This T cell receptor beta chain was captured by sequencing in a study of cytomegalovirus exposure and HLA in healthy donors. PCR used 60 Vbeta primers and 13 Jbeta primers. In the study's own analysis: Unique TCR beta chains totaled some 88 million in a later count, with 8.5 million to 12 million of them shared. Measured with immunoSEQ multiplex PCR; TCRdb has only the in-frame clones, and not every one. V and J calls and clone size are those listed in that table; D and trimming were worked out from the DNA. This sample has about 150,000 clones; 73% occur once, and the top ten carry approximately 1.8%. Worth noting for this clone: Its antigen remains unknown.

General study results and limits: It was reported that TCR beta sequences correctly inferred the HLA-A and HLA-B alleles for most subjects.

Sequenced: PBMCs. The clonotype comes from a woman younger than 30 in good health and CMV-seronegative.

The CDR3, as DNA: TGTGCCATTTCCCAGGGACAGATCAACTATGGCTACACCTTC. It encodes CAISQGQINYGYTF. V usage is TRBV10-3 and J usage is TRBJ1-2, with 7 bases lining up with TRBD1. The CDR3 runs to 14 residues. Looked up from germline, CDR1 is ENHRY and CDR2 is SYGVKD. V lost 9 bases, J lost 2 bases, and 9 bases stayed unmatched.